These 11 T cell receptor beta chains were sequenced from one sample in a study of cytomegalovirus exposure and HLA in healthy donors. Both 60 Vbeta primers and 13 Jbeta primers went into the PCR. Data came from immunoSEQ multiplex PCR; TCRdb stores just in-frame clones and leaves some out. Among 150,000 or so clones listed, over 75% were seen once. Sequencing was done on a sample of PBMCs. The receptors derive from a woman aged 45-59 years in good health and CMV-seropositive.

This chain links TRBV7-9 with TRBJ2-7; possibly TRBD2 for D (6 bases). CDR3 size: 15 residues. Germline V lookup: CDR1 SEHNR, CDR2 FQNEAQ (reference sequence). V lost 4 bases and J lost 0, with 13 bases in between. DNA of the CDR3: TGTGCCAGCAGCTGGGGGGTCTTGCTCTCCTACGAGCAGTACTTC. This translates into CASSWGVLLSYEQYF.

This clone was counted between two and nine times. The genes are TRBV19 and TRBJ1-4; 8 positions match TRBD1. V trimming: 3 bases; J trimming: 8 bases; junction bases outside the gene matches: 5. Per the germline V gene, CDR1 is LNHDA and CDR2 is SQIVND (reference sequence). This CDR3 is built from 14 residues. The CDR3 sequence is CASSIYRGEEKLFF. The CDR3 DNA is TGTGCCAGTAGTATCTACAGGGGGGAAGAAAAACTGTTTTTT.

This chain links TRBV6-6 with TRBJ1-1; D gene ambiguous. The length of the CDR3 is 15 residues. The germline V gene encodes CDR1 MNHNY and CDR2 SVGAGI (reference sequence). V lost 2 bases, J lost 0 bases, and 10 bases lay in between. CDR3 coding DNA: TGTGCCAGCAGTTACGACCGACTAGTGAACACTGAAGCTTTCTTT. Residues: CASSYDRLVNTEAFF.

This chain links TRBV7-2 with TRBJ1-5; no clear D. This CDR3 contains 16 residues. Per germline, CDR1 SGHTA and CDR2 FQGNSA. Trimming removed 1 base from V and 5 bases from J, with 15 bases in between. The CDR3 region has the DNA TGTGCCAGCAGCTTAGTATGGCAGGTGGAGGATCAGCCCCAGCATTTT. Translation: CASSLVWQVEDQPQHF.

V gene TRBV5-1 combines with J gene TRBJ2-1; TRBD2 agrees at 8 bases. The CDR3 sequence is 17 residues long. From germline, CDR1 is SGHRS and CDR2 YFSETQ. V trimming: 4 bases; J trimming: 0 bases; junction bases outside the gene matches: 9. In DNA, the CDR3 is TGCGCCAGCAGCCCTGCCGAACTAGCGGACTCCTACAATGAGCAGTTCTTC. Translated: CASSPAELADSYNEQFF.

The rearrangement joins TRBV6-5 to TRBJ1-5, with a weak D call TRBD1 (6 bases). The CDR3 is 13 amino acids. V gave up 6 bases and J gave up 3 bases, with 9 bases separating them. Per germline, CDR1 MNHEY and CDR2 SVGAGI. The chain's CDR3 is CASRGQPNQPQHF. The CDR3 DNA reads TGTGCCAGCAGAGGACAGCCCAATCAGCCCCAGCATTTT.

The chain joins TRBV28 to TRBJ1-3; no clear D. The V and J ends lost 5 bases and 11 bases respectively, with 19 bases between them. The CDR3 is made up of 14 amino acids. Looked up from germline, CDR1 is MDHEN and CDR2 is SYDVKM. DNA of the CDR3: TGTGCCAGCAGTCGGAGGAACCCTTTAATCGCCATATATTTT. Its protein is CASSRRNPLIAIYF.

The J gene is TRBJ2-3, the V gene TRBV5-4, with 8 bases aligning to TRBD2. V lost 2 bases, J lost 5 bases, and 7 bases stayed unmatched. Germline lookup yields CDR1 SGHNT and CDR2 YYREEE (reference sequence). There are 15 residues in the CDR3. The CDR3 protein is CASSFSAGVRDTQYF. The CDR3 bases are TGTGCCAGCAGCTTTTCAGCGGGAGTTCGAGATACGCAGTATTTT.

This sequence joins TRBV4-3 and TRBJ2-1; D might be TRBD2 (6 bases). The CDR3 length is 18 residues. Trimming cost V 0 bases and J 4 bases, with 19 bases left between them. Germline V gene data show CDR1 as LGHNA and CDR2 as YSLEER. CDR3: CASSQDRGVSGWYNEQFF. DNA for the CDR3: TGCGCCAGCAGCCAAGACCGTGGGGTCAGCGGGTGGTACAATGAGCAGTTCTTC.

CDR3 protein: CASSLQGVVGNTIYF. In DNA, the CDR3 is TGTGCCAGCAGCTTACAGGGGGTCGTTGGAAACACCATATATTTT. V and J are TRBV7-2 and TRBJ1-3, with TRBD1 matching over 7 bases. The J segment lost 3 bases and the V segment lost 2 bases, leaving 4 bases of the junction unmatched. The CDR3 consists of 15 residues. The germline V gene encodes CDR1 SGHTA and CDR2 FQGNSA.

The genes are TRBV18 and TRBJ1-1; D unclear. Germline V CDR1 and CDR2: KGHSH, LQKENI. The CDR3 is 14 residues long. V lost 5 bases to trimming and J lost 2 bases, with 12 bases between them. The CDR3 loop reads CASSIRTGNTEAFF. As DNA, the CDR3 is TGTGCCAGCTCAATAAGGACGGGAAACACTGAAGCTTTCTTT.